This TCR beta chain was retrieved from a study of blood T cell repertoires in COVID-19. At the level of the study: PBMCs, B-cell-depleted T cells, or T cells were the source of the cDNA or gDNA that made up the material.

Profiling relied on immunoSEQ multiplex PCR, and the TCRdb table lists in-frame clones only, not all of them. Of some 300,000 clones in the sample, approximately 84% were seen once. Assignments of participants to cohorts depended upon their own reported clinical history. Two negative PCRs, clearance, or symptom resolution characterized the recovered Cohort 3 donors. Trimming at V came to 6 bases and at J to 2 bases, leaving 6 bases not matched to a gene. The germline V gene has CDR1 SGDLS and CDR2 YYNGEE. The length of the CDR3 is 15 residues. Sequenced sample: PBMCs or T cells enriched from blood (not recorded which). The gene calls are TRBV9 and TRBJ2-1, with TRBD2 identical over 9 bases. The clonotype was recovered from a woman aged 25 to 39 who had recovered from COVID-19. In nucleotides, the CDR3 is TGTGCCAGCAATCCAGGCGGGGGGGCCTACAATGAGCAGTTCTTC. It encodes CASNPGGGAYNEQFF.